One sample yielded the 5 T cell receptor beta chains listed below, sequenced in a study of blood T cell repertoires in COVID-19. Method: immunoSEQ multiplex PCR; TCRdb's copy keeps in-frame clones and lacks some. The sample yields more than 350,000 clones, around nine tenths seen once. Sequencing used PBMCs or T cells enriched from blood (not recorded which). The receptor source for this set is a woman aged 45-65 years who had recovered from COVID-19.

The CDR3 loop reads CASSDSRGYEQYF. CDR3 nucleotide sequence: TGTGCCAGCAGTGATAGCAGGGGGTACGAGCAGTACTTC. V gene TRBV6-1 combines with J gene TRBJ2-7; 7 bases fit TRBD1. CDR1 is MNHNS, CDR2 SASEGT, per germline. Trimming cost V 3 bases and J 4 bases; bases outside gene matches: 3. The CDR3 is made up of 13 amino acids.

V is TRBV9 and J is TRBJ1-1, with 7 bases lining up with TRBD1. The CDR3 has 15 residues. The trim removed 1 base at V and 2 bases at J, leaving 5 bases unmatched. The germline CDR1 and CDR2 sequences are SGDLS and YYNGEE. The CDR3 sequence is CASSVIGTANTEAFF. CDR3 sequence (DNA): TGTGCCAGCAGCGTAATAGGGACAGCCAACACTGAAGCTTTCTTT.

The CDR3 DNA reads as TGTGCCAGTAGTATAGATCCGAACAGGGTAGACGAGCAGTACTTC. Residues: CASSIDPNRVDEQYF. This rearrangement joins TRBV19 to TRBJ2-7; perhaps TRBD1 as D (6 bases). The CDR3 runs to 15 residues. Germline CDR1 and CDR2: LNHDA and SQIVND (reference sequence). The germline V and J ends were trimmed by 0 bases and 5 bases, with 14 bases remaining between them.

The CDR3: CASSSGYEQYF. For the CDR3, the DNA is TGTGCCAGCAGTTCGGGCTACGAGCAGTACTTC. The V call is TRBV28, the J call TRBJ2-7; D gene unclear. The CDR3 loop spans 11 amino acids. Germline V gene sequence: CDR1 MDHEN, CDR2 SYDVKM. The V gene lost 4 bases and the J gene lost 3 bases, with 4 bases spanning the gap.

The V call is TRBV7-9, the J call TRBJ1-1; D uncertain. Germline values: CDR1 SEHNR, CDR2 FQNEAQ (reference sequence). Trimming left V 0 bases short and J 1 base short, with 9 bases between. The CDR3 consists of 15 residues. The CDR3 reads CASSLARQRNTEAFF. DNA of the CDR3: TGTGCCAGCAGCTTAGCGAGACAACGGAACACTGAAGCTTTCTTT.